This TCR beta chain was sequenced during a study of blood T cell repertoires in COVID-19. About the research overall: There were acute and convalescent COVID-19 samples, and they came from the United States, Italy and Spain. T cells, B-cell-depleted T cells, or PBMCs provided the cDNA or gDNA that served as material.

The CDR3 loop spans 15 amino acids. Looked up from germline, CDR1 is SGDLS and CDR2 is YYNGEE. With 0 bases clipped from V and 3 bases from J, the junction kept 3 bases outside the gene matches. Authors' data handling: Reference gene primer amplification gave nucleated cell count estimates. The protocol was immunoSEQ multiplex PCR, while the TCRdb copy is restricted to in-frame clones and leaves out a portion. V and J calls and clone size are as listed in that table; D and trimming were resolved from the DNA. The table records 48,000 or so clones, about 84% of them present only once. The sample comprised peripheral blood. The chain has TRBV9 and TRBJ2-7, with 10 bases that match TRBD2. The TCR comes from a woman aged 55-69 years with acute or convalescent COVID-19. CDR3 nucleotides: TGTGCCAGCAGCGTAGGGACTAGCGGTCACTACGAGCAGTACTTC. It specifies CASSVGTSGHYEQYF.